These 21 T cell receptor beta chains were all obtained from the same sample, sequenced in a study of blood T cell repertoires in COVID-19. Here immunoSEQ multiplex PCR was the method, and the copy in TCRdb shows in-frame clones only, minus some. The data hold about 210,000 clones, with about 86% observed a single time. Sample: PBMCs or T cells enriched from blood (not recorded which). Receptor source: a woman in her fifties or sixties with acute COVID-19.

The J gene is TRBJ2-1, the V gene TRBV9; D remains unclear. This CDR3 has 15 amino acids. V was trimmed by 0 bases and J by 5 bases, leaving 12 bases between them. Germline V gives CDR1 SGDLS, CDR2 YYNGEE. The CDR3 here is CASSVGATLNNEQFF. CDR3 bases: TGTGCCAGCAGCGTAGGAGCGACCCTGAACAATGAGCAGTTCTTC.

The rearrangement uses TRBV4-3 and TRBJ2-7, with D possibly matching TRBD2 (5 bases). The length of the CDR3 is 14 residues. V was pared by 0 bases and J by 4 bases, with 10 bases between. Germline CDR1 is LGHNA and CDR2 is YSLEER. CDR3 region: CASSQDQGRYEQYF. CDR3 in DNA: TGCGCCAGCAGCCAAGATCAAGGGAGATACGAGCAGTACTTC.

The rearrangement uses TRBV21-1 and TRBJ2-3; the D segment call TRBD2 is taken from the table without a DNA check. TRBV21-1 is termed a pseudogene. The CDR3 loop spans 19 amino acids. CDR3 residues: CASSKESVSGSFSTDTQYF. In DNA, the CDR3 is TGTGCCAGCAGCAAAGAGAGTGTAAGCGGTTCGTTTAGCACAGATACGCAGTATTTT.

CDR3 residues: CASSLGVDQPQHF. The CDR3 DNA reads as TGCGCCAGCAGCTTGGGAGTAGATCAGCCCCAGCATTTT. The genes are TRBV5-1 and TRBJ1-5; D gene ambiguous. V lost 0 bases and J lost 5, with 6 bases in between. This CDR3 has 13 amino acids. From germline, CDR1 is SGHRS and CDR2 YFSETQ.

The chain's CDR3 is CASSASWLALETQYF. The CDR3 DNA follows: TGTGCCAGCAGCGCGTCTTGGCTAGCGCTGGAGACCCAGTACTTC. The chain couples TRBV7-2 to TRBJ2-5; perhaps TRBD2 as D (6 bases). CDR3 length: 15 amino acids. Germline loops: CDR1 SGHTA, CDR2 FQGNSA. With 5 bases removed from V and 5 bases from J, the gap between germline ends came to 18 bases.

The V call is TRBV7-2, the J call TRBJ1-5; 11 positions agree with TRBD1. The CDR3 runs 15 residues. Germline CDR1 reads SGHTA; CDR2 reads FQGNSA. Losses at the gene ends were 5 bases for V and 6 bases for J; bases not matched to a gene: 6. Written as DNA, the CDR3 is TGTGCCAGCAGCGGAGGGACAGGGGGTCGTCAGCCCCAGCATTTT. This gives the protein CASSGGTGGRQPQHF. Full variable domain (missing parts from reference TRBV7-2 and TRBJ1-5): GAGVSQSPSNKVTEKGKDVELRCDPISGHTALYWYRQSLGQGLEFLIYFQGNSAPDKSGLPSDRFSAERTGGSVSTLTIQRTQQEDSAVYLCASSGGTGGRQPQHFGDGTRLSIL.

The rearrangement joins TRBV18 to TRBJ1-3; the D gene is possibly TRBD1 (6 bases). Trimming pared 2 bases from V and 0 bases from J, leaving 17 bases between. CDR1 is KGHSH, CDR2 LQKENI, per germline. The CDR3 consists of 18 residues. The DNA for the CDR3 is TGTGCCAGCTCACCAAATAATTACAGGGACAACTCTGGAAACACCATATATTTT. Its protein product is CASSPNNYRDNSGNTIYF. Drawing the rest from reference TRBV18 and TRBJ1-3, the complete variable domain is NAGVMQNPRHLVRRRGQEARLRCSPMKGHSHVYWYRQLPEEGLKFMVYLQKENIIDESGMPKERFSAEFPKEGPSILRIQQVVRGDSAAYFCASSPNNYRDNSGNTIYFGEGSWLTVV.

V gene TRBV9 combines with J gene TRBJ2-7; weak D call: TRBD2 (5 bases). The V gene lost 0 bases and the J gene lost 6 bases, with 22 bases spanning the gap. This CDR3 has 17 amino acids. Germline CDR1 is SGDLS and CDR2 is YYNGEE. The DNA of the CDR3 is TGTGCCAGCAGCGTAGACCCTACGTGGGAGCCTCCCCGCGAGCAGTACTTC. It encodes CASSVDPTWEPPREQYF.

The chain recombines TRBV2 with TRBJ1-6; 7 nucleotides agree with TRBD1. The CDR3 contains 16 residues. Germline V gene lookup returns CDR1 SNHLY and CDR2 FYNNEI. V lost 5 bases to trimming and J lost 7 bases; unmatched junction nucleotides: 11. The CDR3, as DNA: TGTGCCAGCAGTATGATGGGGGACAGTGTAAATTCACCCCTCCACTTT. Its protein is CASSMMGDSVNSPLHF.

The J gene is TRBJ2-6, the V gene TRBV5-1; TRBD2 matches 8 bases. This CDR3 contains 20 residues. J lost 0 bases, V lost 3 bases, and 14 bases had no gene match. CDR1 is SGHRS, CDR2 YFSETQ, per germline. CDR3 nucleotides: TGCGCCAGCAGCTCGGGACTAGGACGAAGACCCGACTCTGGGGCCAACGTCCTGACTTTC. This sequence encodes CASSSGLGRRPDSGANVLTF. Based on the CDR3 plus reference TRBV5-1 and TRBJ2-6, the full variable domain is KAGVTQTPRYLIKTRGQQVTLSCSPISGHRSVSWYQQTPGQGLQFLFEYFSETQRNKGNFPGRFSGRQFSNSRSEMNVSTLELGDSALYLCASSSGLGRRPDSGANVLTFGAGSRLTVL.

V and J are TRBV29-1 and TRBJ2-3; TRBD2 matches at 8 bases. The CDR3 contains 13 residues. V was pared by 7 bases and J by 5 bases, with 8 bases of the junction left unmatched. The germline V gene encodes CDR1 SQVTM and CDR2 ANQGSEA. The CDR3 loop is CSGVRGAGDTQYF. For the CDR3, the DNA is TGCAGCGGTGTGCGGGGGGCCGGAGATACGCAGTATTTT.

This sequence joins TRBV29-1 and TRBJ2-5; 11 positions agree with TRBD1. There are 15 residues in the CDR3. V lost 6 bases and J lost 7; bases outside the gene matches: 13. CDR1 is SQVTM, CDR2 ANQGSEA, per germline. The DNA for the CDR3 is TGCAGCGTGGGACAGGGGGTATTTCCTCGTGGGACCCAGTACTTC. Its translation: CSVGQGVFPRGTQYF. Filled out from reference TRBV29-1 and TRBJ2-5, the complete variable domain reads SAVISQKPSRDICQRGTSLTIQCQVDSQVTMMFWYRQQPGQSLTLIATANQGSEATYESGFVIDKFPISRPNLTFSTLTVSNMSPEDSSIYLCSVGQGVFPRGTQYFGPGTRLLVL.

The chain employs TRBV30 and TRBJ2-7; 11 bases are shared with TRBD1. The CDR3 is made up of 15 amino acids. V was pared by 0 bases and J by 5 bases, with 6 bases of the junction left unmatched. CDR1 and CDR2 (germline): GTSNPN, SVGIG (reference sequence). The CDR3 region is CAWSVIGQGADEQYF. The CDR3, as DNA: TGTGCCTGGAGTGTAATTGGACAGGGGGCCGACGAGCAGTACTTC.

The V gene is TRBV7-2, the J gene TRBJ2-7, with 9 bases lining up with TRBD1. The CDR3 totals 14 residues. Trimming at V came to 5 bases and at J to 4 bases, leaving 6 bases not matched to a gene. Looked up from germline, CDR1 is SGHTA and CDR2 is FQGNSA. The CDR3 sequence is CASSIRDRGYEQYF. The CDR3 bases are TGTGCCAGCAGCATCCGAGACAGGGGGTACGAGCAGTACTTC.

The gene calls are TRBV2 and TRBJ2-7; a possible D gene is TRBD2 (6 bases). V was trimmed by 9 bases and J by 0 bases, leaving 18 bases between them. The CDR3 has 15 residues. CDR1 SNHLY and CDR2 FYNNEI come from the germline V gene. CDR3 DNA: TGTGCCAGTACGGGACGGATCGGGGGCTCCTACGAGCAGTACTTC. Translated: CASTGRIGGSYEQYF.

The V and J genes are TRBV24-1 and TRBJ2-2; 13 bases are a match to TRBD2. Unmatched junction bases numbered 8, after V lost 9 bases and J lost 5 bases. Germline CDR1 KGHDR, CDR2 SFDVKD. The CDR3 sequence is 16 residues long. The CDR3 protein is CATRGTSGKGTGELFF. The CDR3 DNA reads TGTGCCACCCGGGGGACTAGCGGGAAAGGGACCGGGGAGCTGTTTTTT.

The sample holds one count of this clone. The chain links TRBV7-6 to TRBJ1-4; weak D call: TRBD1 (5 bases). V shed 6 bases and J shed 0 bases, with 14 bases lying between them. This CDR3 has 16 amino acids. Germline assignment: CDR1 SGHVS and CDR2 FNYEAQ. This CDR3 is CASRVGAGATNEKLFF. The CDR3, as DNA: TGTGCCAGCAGAGTAGGGGCGGGGGCAACTAATGAAAAACTGTTTTTT.

The gene calls are TRBV2 and TRBJ2-3, with TRBD1 matching 7 bases. The germline V gene has CDR1 SNHLY and CDR2 FYNNEI. The V gene end was trimmed by 4 bases and the J gene end by 0 bases; junction bases not matched to a gene: 4. The CDR3 extends over 15 amino acids. Written as DNA, the CDR3 is TGTGCCAGCAGTGGACAGGGTCTGAGCACAGATACGCAGTATTTT. This sequence encodes CASSGQGLSTDTQYF.

The CDR3 coding sequence is TGTGCCAGCAGCGGGTATAGTGAGACCCAGTACTTC. It translates to CASSGYSETQYF. This chain links TRBV9 with TRBJ2-5, with D unclear. CDR3 length: 12 amino acids. The germline CDR1 and CDR2 sequences are SGDLS and YYNGEE. V was cut by 3 bases and J by 5 bases, with 8 bases left in between.

The chain uses TRBV4-2 and TRBJ2-7, with TRBD2 matching over 8 bases. The CDR3 sequence is 15 residues long. CDR1 LGHNA and CDR2 YNFKEQ come from the germline V gene. J lost 4 bases, V lost 2 bases, and 7 bases had no gene match. In DNA form, the CDR3 reads TGTGCCAGCAGCCAATTGGCTAGCGGGTATTACGAGCAGTACTTC. Translated, it gives CASSQLASGYYEQYF.

The V call is TRBV6-2 or TRBV6-3, the J call TRBJ2-5, with D perhaps TRBD2 (5 bases). V lost 6 bases, J lost 1 base, and 12 bases lay in between. The CDR3 loop spans 14 amino acids. CDR1 MNHEY and CDR2 SVGEGT come from the germline V gene. CDR3 nucleotides: TGTGCCAGCAGCTCACTAGGCCCCCAAGAGACCCAGTACTTC. It encodes CASSSLGPQETQYF.